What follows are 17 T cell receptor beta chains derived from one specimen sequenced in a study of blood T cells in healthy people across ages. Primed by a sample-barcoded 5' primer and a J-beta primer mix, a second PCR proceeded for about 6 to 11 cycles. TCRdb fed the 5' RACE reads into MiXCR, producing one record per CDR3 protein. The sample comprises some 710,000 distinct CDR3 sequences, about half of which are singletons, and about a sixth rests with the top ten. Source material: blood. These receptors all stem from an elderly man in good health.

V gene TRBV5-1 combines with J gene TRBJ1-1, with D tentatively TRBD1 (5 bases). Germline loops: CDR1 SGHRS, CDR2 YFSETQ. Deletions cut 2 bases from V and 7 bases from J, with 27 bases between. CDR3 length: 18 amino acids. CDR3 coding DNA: TGCGCCAGCAGCTTAAGTGGGACCGGGACGGGGGGTTCCGGTGAAGCTTTCTTT. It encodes CASSLSGTGTGGSGEAFF.

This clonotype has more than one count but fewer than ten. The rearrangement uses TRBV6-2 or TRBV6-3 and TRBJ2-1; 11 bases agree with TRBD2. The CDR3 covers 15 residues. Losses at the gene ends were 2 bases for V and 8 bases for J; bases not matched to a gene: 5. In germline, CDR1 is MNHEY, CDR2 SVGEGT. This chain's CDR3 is CASSYKLAGEDEQFF. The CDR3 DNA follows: TGTGCCAGCAGTTACAAACTAGCGGGAGAGGATGAGCAGTTCTTC.

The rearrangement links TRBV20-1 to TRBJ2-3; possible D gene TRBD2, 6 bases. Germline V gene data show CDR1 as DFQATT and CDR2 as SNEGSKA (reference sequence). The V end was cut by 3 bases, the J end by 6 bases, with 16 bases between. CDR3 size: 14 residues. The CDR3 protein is CSARPSERGDTQYF. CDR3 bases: TGCAGTGCTAGGCCTAGCGAGAGAGGGGATACGCAGTATTTT.

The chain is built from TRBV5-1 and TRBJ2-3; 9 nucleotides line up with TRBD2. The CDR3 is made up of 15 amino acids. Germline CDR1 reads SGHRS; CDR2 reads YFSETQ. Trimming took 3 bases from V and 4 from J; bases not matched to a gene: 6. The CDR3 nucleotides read TGCGCCAGCAGCTCGGGACTAGCATTTCCAGATACGCAGTATTTT. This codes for CASSSGLAFPDTQYF.

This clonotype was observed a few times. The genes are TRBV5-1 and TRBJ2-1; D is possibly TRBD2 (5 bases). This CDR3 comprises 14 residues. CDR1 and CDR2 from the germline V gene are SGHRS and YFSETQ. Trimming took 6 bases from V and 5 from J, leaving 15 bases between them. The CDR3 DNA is TGCGCCAGCACCCTCGGGGTAGCGAACAATGAGCAGTTCTTC. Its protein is CASTLGVANNEQFF.

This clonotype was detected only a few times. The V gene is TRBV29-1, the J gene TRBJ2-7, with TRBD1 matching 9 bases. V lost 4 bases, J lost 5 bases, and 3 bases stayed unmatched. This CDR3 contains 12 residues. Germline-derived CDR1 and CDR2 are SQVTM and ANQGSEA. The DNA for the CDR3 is TGCAGCGTTGGGGACAGGGTGAACGAGCAGTACTTC. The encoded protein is CSVGDRVNEQYF.

The chain's CDR3 is CASSTGQWSNQPQHF. CDR3 in DNA: TGTGCCAGCAGTACGGGACAGTGGAGCAATCAGCCCCAGCATTTT. V usage is TRBV6-6 and J usage is TRBJ1-5, with 7 bases aligning to TRBD1. Trimming cost V 5 bases and J 1 base; bases outside gene matches: 5. This CDR3 is built from 15 residues. The germline V gene encodes CDR1 MNHNY and CDR2 SVGAGI (reference sequence).

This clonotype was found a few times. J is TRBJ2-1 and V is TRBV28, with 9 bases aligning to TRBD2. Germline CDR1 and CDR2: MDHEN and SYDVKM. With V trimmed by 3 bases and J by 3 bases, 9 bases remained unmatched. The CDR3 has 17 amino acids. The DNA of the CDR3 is TGTGCCAGCAGTTTTATTAGCGGGAGCCCGCTCTACAATGAGCAGTTCTTC. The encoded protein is CASSFISGSPLYNEQFF.

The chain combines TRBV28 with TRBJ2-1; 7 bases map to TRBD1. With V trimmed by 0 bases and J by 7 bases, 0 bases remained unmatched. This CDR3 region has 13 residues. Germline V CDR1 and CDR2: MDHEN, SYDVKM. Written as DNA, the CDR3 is TGTGCCAGCAGTTTATGGACAGGGAATGAGCAGTTCTTC. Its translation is CASSLWTGNEQFF.

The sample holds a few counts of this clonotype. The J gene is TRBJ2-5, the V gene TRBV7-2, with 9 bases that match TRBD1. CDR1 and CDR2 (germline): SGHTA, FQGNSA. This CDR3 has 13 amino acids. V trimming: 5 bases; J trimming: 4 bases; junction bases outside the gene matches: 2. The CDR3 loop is CASSRQGGETQYF. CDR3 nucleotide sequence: TGTGCCAGCAGCAGACAGGGGGGAGAGACCCAGTACTTC.

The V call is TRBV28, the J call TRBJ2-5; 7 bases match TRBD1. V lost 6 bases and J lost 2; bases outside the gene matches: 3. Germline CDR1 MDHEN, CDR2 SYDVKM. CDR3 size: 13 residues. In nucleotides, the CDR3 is TGTGCCAGCAGCGAGGGACAGCAAGAGACCCAGTACTTC. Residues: CASSEGQQETQYF. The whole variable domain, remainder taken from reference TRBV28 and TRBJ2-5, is DVKVTQSSRYLVKRTGEKVFLECVQDMDHENMFWYRQDPGLGLRLIYFSYDVKMKEKGDIPEGYSVSREKKERFSLILESASTNQTSMYLCASSEGQQETQYFGPGTRLLVL.

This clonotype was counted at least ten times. CDR3 coding DNA: TGTGCCAGCAGCCTCGATAGGGGGGACACGCAGTATTTT. Its translation is CASSLDRGDTQYF. This chain joins TRBV7-3 and TRBJ2-3; either TRBD1 or TRBD2 may supply D (6 bases each). Germline-derived CDR1 and CDR2 are SGHTA and FQGTGA. The CDR3 runs 13 residues. V lost 5 bases, J lost 9 bases, and 15 bases lay in between.

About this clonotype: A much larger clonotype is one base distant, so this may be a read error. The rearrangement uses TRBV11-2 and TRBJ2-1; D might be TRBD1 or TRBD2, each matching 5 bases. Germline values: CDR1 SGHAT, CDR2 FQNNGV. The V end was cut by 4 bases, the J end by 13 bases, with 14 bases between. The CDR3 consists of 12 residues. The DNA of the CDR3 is TGTGCCAGCAGCTCCGATTTCGGGACCCAGTTCTTC. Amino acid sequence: CASSSDFGTQFF.

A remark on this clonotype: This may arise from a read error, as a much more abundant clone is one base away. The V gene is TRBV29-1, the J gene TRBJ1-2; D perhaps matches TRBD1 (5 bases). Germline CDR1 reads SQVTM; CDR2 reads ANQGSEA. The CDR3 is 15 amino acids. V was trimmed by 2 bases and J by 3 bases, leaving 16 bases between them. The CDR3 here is CSVETSAGRHYGYTF. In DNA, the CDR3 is TGCAGCGTTGAAACGTCGGCAGGGAGGCACTATGGCTACACCTTC.

This CDR3 is CASSPSTGVYNEQFF. The CDR3 region has the DNA TGTGCCAGCAGTCCATCGACAGGGGTCTACAATGAGCAGTTCTTC. The gene calls are TRBV6-2 or TRBV6-3 and TRBJ2-1, with 8 bases that match TRBD1. Germline CDR1 and CDR2: MNHEY and SVGEGT. V shed 5 bases and J 3 bases; nucleotides not matched to a gene: 6. The CDR3 length is 15 residues.

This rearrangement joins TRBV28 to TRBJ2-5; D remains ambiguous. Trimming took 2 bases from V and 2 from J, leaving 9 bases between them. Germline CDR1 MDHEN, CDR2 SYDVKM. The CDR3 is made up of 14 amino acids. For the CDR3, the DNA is TGTGCCAGCAGTTTAATAGGATGGCAAGAGACCCAGTACTTC. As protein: CASSLIGWQETQYF.

CDR3 nucleotide sequence: TGTGCCAGCAGCCAAGCAGGCGATGAAAAACTGTTTTTT. It translates to CASSQAGDEKLFF. The V gene is TRBV3-1, the J gene TRBJ1-4; no firm D call. The length of the CDR3 is 13 residues. Trimming stripped 1 base from V and 6 bases from J, with 6 bases between. CDR1 and CDR2 from the germline V gene are LGHDT and YNNKEL (reference sequence).